Shown below are 32 T cell receptor beta chains from a single sample sequenced in a study of T cells in Graves' hyperthyroidism and ophthalmopathy. RNA transcripts were the template for amplifying TCR beta CDR3 regions. The study used the HTBI primer set for a first-round RT-PCR of the TCR CDR3. TCRdb reprocessed the multiplex PCR reads via MiXCR and lists one record per CDR3 protein. Of hundreds of thousands of distinct CDR3 sequences detected, 15% to 20% appear once; the ten largest clones hold about 50%. Sequences were obtained from blood. These receptors came from a middle-aged man with Graves' ophthalmopathy.

This clonotype has only a few counts. The chain carries TRBV7-9 and TRBJ2-7; D is ambiguous. The ends were cut back, 4 bases at V and 3 bases at J, with 10 bases in the middle. Per the germline V gene, CDR1 is SEHNR and CDR2 is FQNEAQ (reference sequence). The CDR3 is made up of 13 amino acids. CDR3 loop: CASSSKVVYEQYF. CDR3 bases: TGTGCCAGCAGCTCTAAAGTAGTCTACGAGCAGTACTTC.

The V call is TRBV6-1, the J call TRBJ2-3; D unclear. The CDR3 extends over 14 amino acids. CDR1 is MNHNS, CDR2 SASEGT, per germline. V was shortened by 5 bases and J by 2 bases, with 11 bases between the two germline ends. CDR3 sequence: CASSSRLVTDTQYF. Written as DNA, the CDR3 is TGTGCCAGCAGTTCCAGACTGGTCACAGATACGCAGTATTTT.

This clonotype was seen a few times. The J gene is TRBJ2-7, the V gene TRBV5-1; 8 bases map to TRBD1. V dropped 2 bases and J dropped 6; count of bases not matched to a gene: 10. CDR3 size: 15 residues. The V gene's germline CDR1 is SGHRS and CDR2 YFSETQ. CDR3 amino acids: CASSFSGQGVGEQYF. The DNA of the CDR3 is TGCGCCAGCAGCTTCAGTGGACAGGGAGTAGGCGAGCAGTACTTC.

The V and J genes are TRBV7-9 and TRBJ1-5; 7 nucleotides line up with TRBD1. Germline V lookup: CDR1 SEHNR, CDR2 FQNEAQ (reference sequence). After removal of 5 bases from V and 3 bases from J, the junction contained 4 bases not matched to a gene. CDR3 size: 14 residues. In DNA, the CDR3 is TGTGCCAGCAGCCGGGACAGCTACAATCAGCCCCAGCATTTT. Residues: CASSRDSYNQPQHF.

The gene calls are TRBV3-1 and TRBJ2-1, with D perhaps given as TRBD1 or TRBD2 (5 bases each). The CDR3 sequence is 17 residues long. Trimming took 0 bases from V and 7 from J, leaving 19 bases between them. CDR1 is LGHDT, CDR2 YNNKEL, per germline (reference sequence). In DNA form, the CDR3 reads TGTGCCAGCAGCCAAGACGGCATGGGACCCAAAACGAATGAGCAGTTCTTC. Translated: CASSQDGMGPKTNEQFF.

In this sample, this clonotype turned up a few times. J is TRBJ2-2 and V is TRBV5-1; 8 bases are shared with TRBD1. The CDR3 contains 13 residues. Looked up from germline, CDR1 is SGHRS and CDR2 is YFSETQ. The V gene end was trimmed by 2 bases and the J gene end by 6 bases; junction bases not matched to a gene: 0. The CDR3 spells CASSFRGPGELFF. The CDR3 DNA sequence: TGCGCCAGCAGCTTCAGGGGGCCCGGGGAGCTGTTTTTT.

This clonotype has a count of ten or more. CDR3 protein: CASSERPGRGNYGYTF. For the CDR3, the DNA is TGTGCCAGCAGTGAAAGACCCGGCAGGGGTAACTATGGCTACACCTTC. This chain links TRBV6-1 with TRBJ1-2, with a tentative D call TRBD1 (6 bases). V dropped 2 bases and J dropped 1 base, with 14 bases sitting between them. Germline lookup yields CDR1 MNHNS and CDR2 SASEGT. The CDR3 is 16 amino acids.

Turning to this clonotype: With a much larger clone just one base away, this may be a read error. The V gene is TRBV30, the J gene TRBJ1-2; D possibly corresponds to TRBD1 (5 bases). In germline, CDR1 is GTSNPN, CDR2 SVGIG (reference sequence). CDR3 length: 12 residues. The CDR3 is CALSLDSYGYTF. Written as DNA, the CDR3 is TGTGCCTTGAGTTTAGACAGCTATGGCTACACCTTC.

This clonotype appeared many times. J is TRBJ2-3 and V is TRBV7-3; D is unresolved. The CDR3 consists of 13 residues. CDR1 SGHTA and CDR2 FQGTGA come from the germline V gene. The V gene lost 5 bases and the J gene lost 3 bases, with 9 bases spanning the gap. For the CDR3, the DNA is TGTGCCAGCAGCCCTACTGGAACAGATACGCAGTATTTT. Protein product: CASSPTGTDTQYF.

V gene TRBV28 combines with J gene TRBJ2-1, with D perhaps TRBD2 (6 bases). The CDR3 consists of 14 residues. V lost 6 bases to trimming and J lost 11 bases, with 20 bases between them. Germline CDR1 MDHEN, CDR2 SYDVKM. The CDR3 sequence: CASSRDSYNEQQFF. For the CDR3, the DNA is TGTGCCAGCAGCCGGGACTCTTACAATGAGCAGCAGTTCTTC. Combining the CDR3 with reference TRBV28 and TRBJ2-1 gives the whole variable domain DVKVTQSSRYLVKRTGEKVFLECVQDMDHENMFWYRQDPGLGLRLIYFSYDVKMKEKGDIPEGYSVSREKKERFSLILESASTNQTSMYLCASSRDSYNEQQFFGPGTRLTVL.

In this sample, this clonotype turned up a few times. This chain uses TRBV20-1 with TRBJ2-3; no firm D call. Trimming removed 0 bases from V and 3 bases from J, with 4 bases in between. Germline loops: CDR1 DFQATT, CDR2 SNEGSKA (reference sequence). The CDR3 has 12 amino acids. Here the CDR3 DNA reads TGCAGTGCTAGAGATATGACAGATACGCAGTATTTT. Protein sequence: CSARDMTDTQYF.

This clonotype was observed a few times. The chain uses TRBV6-2 or TRBV6-3 and TRBJ1-2; the D gene is possibly TRBD1 (5 bases). Deletions cut 5 bases from V and 1 base from J, with 8 bases between. The CDR3 covers 13 residues. Germline lookup yields CDR1 MNHEY and CDR2 SVGEGT. The CDR3 spells CASSRGGNYGYTF. CDR3 bases: TGTGCCAGCAGTCGGGGCGGTAACTATGGCTACACCTTC.

This clonotype was recorded once. The chain uses TRBV5-1 and TRBJ2-7; D call uncertain. The J call is in doubt because the DNA end fits TRBJ2-1 better. Germline V gives CDR1 SGHRS, CDR2 YFSETQ. The CDR3 has 12 amino acids. The CDR3 sequence is CASSPAPYEQFF. The CDR3 DNA sequence: TGCGCCAGCAGTCCAGCTCCCTACGAGCAGTTCTTC.

This clonotype was detected ten times or more. The chain is built from TRBV7-3 and TRBJ2-3; D possibly corresponds to TRBD2 (6 bases). The germline gives CDR1 SGHTA, CDR2 FQGTGA. CDR3 length: 14 amino acids. Trimming cost V 4 bases and J 5 bases, with 13 bases left between them. Here the CDR3 DNA reads TGTGCCAGCAGCTCAGGACTAAGGGGAGATACGCAGTATTTT. It specifies CASSSGLRGDTQYF.

This clonotype was seen only a few times. The gene calls are TRBV4-1 and TRBJ2-7; weak D call: TRBD2 (6 bases). V lost 2 bases, J lost 2 bases, and 10 bases lay in between. This CDR3 region has 14 residues. Germline CDR1 reads MGHRA; CDR2 reads YSYEKL. This CDR3 reads CASSQQDYAYEQYF. The CDR3 DNA reads as TGCGCCAGCAGCCAACAGGACTATGCCTACGAGCAGTACTTC.

This clonotype was seen more than once but under ten times. The J gene is TRBJ2-7, the V gene TRBV2; 7 bases are shared with TRBD1. Trimming at V came to 9 bases and at J to 3 bases, leaving 8 bases not matched to a gene. CDR3 length: 13 residues. From germline, CDR1 is SNHLY and CDR2 FYNNEI. In DNA, the CDR3 is TGTGCCAGTCTAGACAGGGAGAACTACGAGCAGTACTTC. Its translation: CASLDRENYEQYF.

V and J are TRBV5-6 and TRBJ1-2, with 8 bases identical to TRBD1. CDR1 SGHDT and CDR2 YYEEEE come from the germline V gene. There are 13 residues in the CDR3. The trim removed 3 bases at V and 8 bases at J, leaving 6 bases unmatched. The CDR3, as DNA: TGTGCCAGCAGCTGGACAGGGAGGAACGGCTACACCTTC. This gives the protein CASSWTGRNGYTF.

A few counts support this clonotype. The rearrangement joins TRBV6-1 to TRBJ2-7; TRBD1 might be the D (5 bases). Germline CDR1 and CDR2: MNHNS and SASEGT. V lost 5 bases to trimming and J lost 3 bases, with 11 bases between them. This CDR3 has 13 residues. CDR3 in DNA: TGTGCCAGCAGTCAGGGATTTAACTACGAGCAGTACTTC. Translated, it gives CASSQGFNYEQYF.

The V and J genes are TRBV29-1 and TRBJ1-2; D uncertain. The germline V gene has CDR1 SQVTM and CDR2 ANQGSEA. Trimming pared 1 base from V and 8 bases from J, leaving 20 bases between. The CDR3 is made up of 15 amino acids. The CDR3 reads CSVEAPQNTVRGYTF. The DNA of the CDR3 is TGCAGCGTTGAAGCGCCCCAAAACACAGTGAGGGGCTACACCTTC.

The gene calls are TRBV19 and TRBJ1-3, with D uncertain. This CDR3 has 16 amino acids. V was cut by 5 bases and J by 0 bases, with 14 bases left in between. CDR1 and CDR2 from the germline V gene are LNHDA and SQIVND (reference sequence). CDR3 in amino acids: CASSSTVLSSGNTIYF. The CDR3 DNA is TGTGCCAGTAGTTCGACTGTCTTAAGCTCTGGAAACACCATATATTTT.

As for this clonotype: An end of the junction does not agree with germline; a read error may underlie this. The chain has TRBV20-1 and TRBJ2-1; 8 nucleotides align to TRBD2. Germline-derived CDR1 and CDR2 are DFQATT and SNEGSKA (reference sequence). CDR3 length: 14 residues. The CDR3 protein is CSARGQLAVNERFF. For the CDR3, the DNA is TGCAGTGCTAGGGGTCAACTAGCGGTCAATGAGCGGTTCTTC.

Many counts were recorded for this clonotype. The chain links TRBV3-1 to TRBJ2-7; 7 bases agree with TRBD1. Germline CDR1 reads LGHDT; CDR2 reads YNNKEL (reference sequence). CDR3 size: 15 residues. V trimming: 0 bases; J trimming: 3 bases; junction bases outside the gene matches: 5. This CDR3 is CASSQDQQGFYEQYF. The CDR3 region has the DNA TGTGCCAGCAGCCAAGACCAACAGGGGTTCTACGAGCAGTACTTC.

The chain has TRBV5-1 and TRBJ1-3; 10 bases align to TRBD1. There are 13 residues in the CDR3. Per the germline V gene, CDR1 is SGHRS and CDR2 is YFSETQ. V trimming: 4 bases; J trimming: 7 bases; junction bases outside the gene matches: 2. The CDR3, as DNA: TGCGCCAGCAGCCCGGACAGGGGGAACACCATATATTTT. Its translation: CASSPDRGNTIYF.

This clonotype was counted a few times. The J gene is TRBJ2-2, the V gene TRBV30; the match to TRBD2 covers 12 bases. Germline CDR1 GTSNPN, CDR2 SVGIG (reference sequence). V was clipped by 3 bases and J by 1 base; unmatched bases: 0. CDR3 length: 15 amino acids. CDR3 DNA sequence: TGTGCCTGGAGACTAGCGGGGGGGAACACCGGGGAGCTGTTTTTT. It specifies CAWRLAGGNTGELFF.

CDR3: CASSPTVKTEQFF. Written as DNA, the CDR3 is TGTGCCAGCAGCCCAACGGTTAAGACTGAGCAGTTCTTC. The rearrangement uses TRBV7-9 and TRBJ2-1; the D is unclear. Looked up from germline, CDR1 is SEHNR and CDR2 is FQNEAQ (reference sequence). This CDR3 is 13 amino acids long. V was cut by 5 bases and J by 9 bases, with 14 bases left in between.

V and J are TRBV29-1 and TRBJ2-7; TRBD2 might be the D (6 bases). In germline, CDR1 is SQVTM, CDR2 ANQGSEA. The ends were cut back, 4 bases at V and 4 bases at J, with 11 bases in the middle. CDR3 length equals 12 residues. The CDR3 spells CSVGSGEYEQYF. The DNA of the CDR3 is TGCAGCGTTGGGTCGGGGGAGTACGAGCAGTACTTC.

This clonotype was found a few times. The gene calls are TRBV7-9 and TRBJ2-3, with 8 bases identical to TRBD2. The CDR3 length is 18 residues. Germline assignment: CDR1 SEHNR and CDR2 FQNEAQ (reference sequence). V lost 5 bases to trimming and J lost 2 bases; unmatched junction nucleotides: 15. The CDR3 coding sequence is TGTGCCAGCAGCCTGATTGCGTTGGGACTAGGCTACACAGATACGCAGTATTTT. As protein: CASSLIALGLGYTDTQYF.

This clonotype was found a few times. The V call is TRBV2, the J call TRBJ1-5; D is unresolved. The CDR3 spans 15 residues. V shed 3 bases and J shed 0 bases, with 9 bases lying between them. Germline V lookup: CDR1 SNHLY, CDR2 FYNNEI. CDR3 in amino acids: CASSDRLNSNQPQHF. CDR3 bases: TGTGCCAGCAGTGATCGGTTGAATAGCAATCAGCCCCAGCATTTT.

This clonotype showed up many times. This sequence joins TRBV20-1 and TRBJ1-2; D is unresolved. Germline V gene sequence: CDR1 DFQATT, CDR2 SNEGSKA (reference sequence). V was shortened by 4 bases and J by 2 bases, with 2 bases between the two germline ends. This CDR3 spans 10 amino acids. The CDR3 spells CSAKNYGYTF. As DNA, the CDR3 is TGCAGTGCTAAGAACTATGGCTACACCTTC.

The chain links TRBV10-3 to TRBJ2-5; 8 nucleotides match TRBD1. Trimming at V came to 6 bases and at J to 7 bases, leaving 7 bases not matched to a gene. This CDR3 is built from 13 residues. CDR1 and CDR2 from the germline V gene are ENHRY and SYGVKD. CDR3: CAISLDGTGTQYF. For the CDR3, the DNA is TGTGCCATCAGCCTCGACGGGACAGGGACCCAGTACTTC.

In its sample, this clonotype was seen a few times. The rearrangement joins TRBV20-1 to TRBJ2-7; 7 bases agree with TRBD2. This CDR3 has 13 amino acids. Germline trimming cut 3 bases from V and 4 bases from J; bases unmatched to any gene: 6. Germline loops: CDR1 DFQATT, CDR2 SNEGSKA (reference sequence). CDR3 bases: TGCAGTGCTAGGTGGGCGGGGGATTACGAGCAGTACTTC. Its protein is CSARWAGDYEQYF.

Many counts were recorded for this clonotype. Here the CDR3 DNA reads TGCAGTGCGGAAAGTGGTTTGGGGACTAGCGAGGGGGATACGCAGTATTTT. This sequence encodes CSAESGLGTSEGDTQYF. The chain employs TRBV20-1 and TRBJ2-3; 10 bases are a match to TRBD2. The CDR3 consists of 17 residues. Germline V gene lookup returns CDR1 DFQATT and CDR2 SNEGSKA (reference sequence). Trimming cost V 6 bases and J 6 bases; bases outside gene matches: 18.